This T cell receptor (beta chain) came from a study of sequential checkpoint blockade in melanoma. Study overall: After both sequences, patients received maintenance nivolumab.

The sample's treatment: randomized to nivolumab then ipilimumab (arm A) or the reverse (arm B). PBMC sorting kept live CD3+CD8+ cells without CD19 or CD56. Trimming took 3 bases from V and 7 from J; bases not matched to a gene: 1. Germline V gene lookup returns CDR1 SGHVS and CDR2 FNYEAQ. The CDR3 has 13 amino acids. Using immunoSEQ multiplex PCR, the repertoire was profiled, and TCRdb retains in-frame clones only, with some absent. The repertoire holds roughly 28,000 clones, with roughly four fifths as singletons. The chain joins TRBV7-6 to TRBJ2-1; 9 bases map to TRBD2. The sequences come from CD8+ T cells sorted from blood (inferred from file names), collected from a patient given nivolumab and ipilimumab in sequence. This TCR was sampled from a human donor with melanoma. The CDR3 DNA reads TGTGCCAGCAGCTTCGCGGGGGGGAATGAGCAGTTCTTC. Translating gives CASSFAGGNEQFF.